The clone carrying this T cell receptor (beta chain) was counted a few times. The target antigen is unknown. The length of the CDR3 is 15 residues. Germline V gene sequence: CDR1 SGHTA, CDR2 FQGNSA. V dropped 5 bases and J dropped 7; count of bases not matched to a gene: 8. The data derive from a study of identical twins. Whole-study findings and limits: Conclusions were based on cross-sectional statistical analysis, without following the same donors.

TCRdb reanalysed the 5' RACE reads using MiXCR and keeps one entry per CDR3 protein. The profile covers 1.5 million to 2 million distinct CDR3 sequences, with about 30% appearing a single time and 0.27% taken by the ten largest. The source material was cord blood. The chain recombines TRBV7-2 with TRBJ2-3; 11 positions agree with TRBD2. The TCR sequence derives from a newborn girl in good health. The CDR3 DNA is TGTGCCAGCAGCCCGGGACTAGCGGTGGCGTATACGCAGTATTTT. Amino acid sequence: CASSPGLAVAYTQYF.